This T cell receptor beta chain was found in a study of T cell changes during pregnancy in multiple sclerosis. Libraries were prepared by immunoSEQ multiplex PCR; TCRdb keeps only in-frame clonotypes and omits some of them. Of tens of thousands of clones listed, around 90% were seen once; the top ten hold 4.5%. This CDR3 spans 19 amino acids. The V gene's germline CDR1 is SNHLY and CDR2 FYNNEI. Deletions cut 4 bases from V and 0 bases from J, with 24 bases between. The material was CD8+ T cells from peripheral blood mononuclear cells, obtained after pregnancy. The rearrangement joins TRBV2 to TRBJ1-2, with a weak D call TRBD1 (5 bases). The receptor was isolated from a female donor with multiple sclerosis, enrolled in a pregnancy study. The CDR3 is CASSGPGGASSNPNYGYTF. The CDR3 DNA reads TGTGCCAGCAGTGGGCCCGGGGGAGCATCAAGCAACCCTAACTATGGCTACACCTTC. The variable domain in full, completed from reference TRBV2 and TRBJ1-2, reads EPEVTQTPSHQVTQMGQEVILRCVPISNHLYFYWYRQILGQKVEFLVSFYNNEISEKSEIFDDQFSVERPDGSNFTLKIRSTKLEDSAMYFCASSGPGGASSNPNYGYTFGSGTRLTVV.